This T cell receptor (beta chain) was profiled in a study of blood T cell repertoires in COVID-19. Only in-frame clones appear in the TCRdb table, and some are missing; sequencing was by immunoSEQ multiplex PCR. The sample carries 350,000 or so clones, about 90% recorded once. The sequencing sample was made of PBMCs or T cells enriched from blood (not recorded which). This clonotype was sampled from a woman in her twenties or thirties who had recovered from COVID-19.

CDR3 sequence reads: CASSPSRGVNQPQHF. For the CDR3, the DNA is TGTGCCAGCAGTCCATCCAGGGGGGTCAATCAGCCCCAGCATTTT. The chain is built from TRBV27 and TRBJ1-5; 7 bases fit TRBD1. Germline loops: CDR1 MNHEY, CDR2 SMNVEV (reference sequence). Germline trimming cut 5 bases from V and 3 bases from J; bases unmatched to any gene: 7. The CDR3 length is 15 residues.